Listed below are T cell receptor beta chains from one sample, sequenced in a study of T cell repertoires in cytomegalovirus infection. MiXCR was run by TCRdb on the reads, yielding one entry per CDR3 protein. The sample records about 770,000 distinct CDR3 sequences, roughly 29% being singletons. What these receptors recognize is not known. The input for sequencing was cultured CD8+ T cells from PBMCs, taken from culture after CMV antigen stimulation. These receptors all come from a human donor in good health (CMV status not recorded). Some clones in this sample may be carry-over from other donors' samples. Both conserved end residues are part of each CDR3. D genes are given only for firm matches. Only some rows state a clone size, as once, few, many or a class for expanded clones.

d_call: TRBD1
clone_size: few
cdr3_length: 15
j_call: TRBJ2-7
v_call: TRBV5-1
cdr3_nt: TGCGCCAGCAGCGGTGGACAGGGAATAATCTACGAGCAGTACTTC
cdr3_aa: CASSGGQGIIYEQYF

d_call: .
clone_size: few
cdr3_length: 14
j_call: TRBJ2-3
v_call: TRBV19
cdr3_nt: TGTGCCAGTAGTCTTCGGCGGAGCACAGATACGCAGTATTTT
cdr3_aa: CASSLRRSTDTQYF

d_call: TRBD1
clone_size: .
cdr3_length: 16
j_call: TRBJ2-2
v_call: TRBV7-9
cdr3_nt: TGTGCCAGCTCCTTTAACAGGGGGCGGAACACCGGGGAGCTGTTTTTT
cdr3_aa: CASSFNRGRNTGELFF

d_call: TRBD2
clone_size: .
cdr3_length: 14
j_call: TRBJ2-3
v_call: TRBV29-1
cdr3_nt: TGCAGCTCCTCTCAGGCGGGGGGGACAGATACGCAGTATTTT
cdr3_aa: CSSSQAGGTDTQYF

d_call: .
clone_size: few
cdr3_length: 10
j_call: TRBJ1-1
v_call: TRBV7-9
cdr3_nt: TGTGCCGTCCCCGGTACTGAAGCTTTCTTT
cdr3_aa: CAVPGTEAFF

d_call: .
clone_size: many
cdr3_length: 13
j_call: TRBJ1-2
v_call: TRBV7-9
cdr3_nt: TGTGCCAGCAGACTAGGCAGTAACTATGGCTACACCTTC
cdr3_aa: CASRLGSNYGYTF

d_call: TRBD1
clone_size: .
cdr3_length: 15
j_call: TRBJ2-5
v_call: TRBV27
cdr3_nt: TGTGCCAGCAGTTCCCCCGGGACAGCACAAGAGACCCAGTACTTC
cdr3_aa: CASSSPGTAQETQYF

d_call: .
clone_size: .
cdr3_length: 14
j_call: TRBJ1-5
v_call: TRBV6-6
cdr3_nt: TGTGCCAGCAGGCGACTCGATAGCAATCAGCCCCAGCATTTT
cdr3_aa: CASRRLDSNQPQHF

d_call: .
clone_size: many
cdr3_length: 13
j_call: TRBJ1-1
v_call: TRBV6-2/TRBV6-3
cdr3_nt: TGTGCCAGCACCCATACAGGGAACACTGAAGCTTTCTTT
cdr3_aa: CASTHTGNTEAFF

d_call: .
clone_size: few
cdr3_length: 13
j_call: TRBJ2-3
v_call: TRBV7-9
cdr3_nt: TGTGCCAGCAGCCCCGGACAGTTATATACGCAGTATTTT
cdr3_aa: CASSPGQLYTQYF

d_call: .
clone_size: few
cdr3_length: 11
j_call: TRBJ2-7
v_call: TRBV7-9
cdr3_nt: TGTGCCAGCAGTCGATCTACCGAGCAGTACTTC
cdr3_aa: CASSRSTEQYF

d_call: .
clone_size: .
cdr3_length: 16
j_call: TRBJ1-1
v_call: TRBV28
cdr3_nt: TGTGCCAGCAGTCCGCCGGGGAACTTCATGAACACTGAAGCTTTCTTT
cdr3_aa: CASSPPGNFMNTEAFF

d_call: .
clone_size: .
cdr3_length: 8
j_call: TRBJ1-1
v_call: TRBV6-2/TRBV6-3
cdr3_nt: TGTGCCAGCGTCCAAGCTTTCTTT
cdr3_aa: CASVQAFF

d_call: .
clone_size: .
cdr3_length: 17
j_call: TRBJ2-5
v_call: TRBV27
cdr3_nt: TGTGCCAGCAGTTTAACCCTCACTAACAGCCGACAAGAGACCCAGTACTTC
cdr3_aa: CASSLTLTNSRQETQYF

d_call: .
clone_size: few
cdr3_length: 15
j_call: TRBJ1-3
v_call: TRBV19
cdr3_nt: TGTGCCAGTAACGAGGGACACTACTCTGGAAACACCATATATTTT
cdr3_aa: CASNEGHYSGNTIYF